This T cell receptor (beta chain) was retrieved from a study of T-cell reconstitution after alpha-beta-depleted transplantation in children. Findings and caveats of the study: At around two months after transplant, the alpha-beta T cells were reportedly derived from several hundred expanded clones that came from non-depleted graft cells. At one year after transplant, newly produced T cells mostly accounted for T-cell counts and diversity. Some patients' high day-60 TCRbeta diversity was traced to surviving recipient T cells and thymic progenitors.

This clonotype was recorded many times. Its antigen is currently unknown. Preparation of the TCRbeta library used unique molecular identifiers. TCRdb fed the PCR reads into MiXCR, producing one record per CDR3 protein. The data contain hundreds of thousands of distinct CDR3 sequences, less than 9% of them singletons. The junction had 10 bases not matched to a gene; V was cut back by 5 bases and J by 5 bases. The CDR3 is 15 residues long. In germline, CDR1 is MDHEN, CDR2 SYDVKM. The chain uses TRBV28 and TRBJ2-7; 9 nucleotides agree with TRBD1. This TCR derives from a male patient younger than 18 who had a stem cell transplant for acute lymphoblastic leukemia, so the T cells may come from the graft donor. The starting material was PBMCs, mostly from graft donor cells, obtained 180 days after TCRalphabeta/CD19-depleted stem cell transplant. In DNA form, the CDR3 reads TGTGCCAGCAGTATACCGGGACAGGGATTCCACGAGCAGTACTTC. This sequence encodes CASSIPGQGFHEQYF.